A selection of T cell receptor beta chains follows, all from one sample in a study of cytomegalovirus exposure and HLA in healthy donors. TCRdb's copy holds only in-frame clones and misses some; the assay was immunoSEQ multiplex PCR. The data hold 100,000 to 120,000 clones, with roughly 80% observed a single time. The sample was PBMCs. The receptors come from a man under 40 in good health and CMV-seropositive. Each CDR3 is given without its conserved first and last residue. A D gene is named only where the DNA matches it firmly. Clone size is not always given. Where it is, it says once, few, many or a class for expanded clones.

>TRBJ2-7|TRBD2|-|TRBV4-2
ASSQALADTYEQY
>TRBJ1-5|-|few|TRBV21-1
ASSKGGGVGQPQH
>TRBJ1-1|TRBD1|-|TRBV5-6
ASSYDRGEAF
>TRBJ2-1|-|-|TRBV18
ASSPLTVSYNEQF
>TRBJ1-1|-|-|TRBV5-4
ASGSAGYTEAF
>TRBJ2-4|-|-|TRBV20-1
SATRHIQY
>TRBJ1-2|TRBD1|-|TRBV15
ATSRALSEGAHIGYT
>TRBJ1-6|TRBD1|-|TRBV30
AWEIAGTGNSPLH
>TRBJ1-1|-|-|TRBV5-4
ASSSAGTEAF
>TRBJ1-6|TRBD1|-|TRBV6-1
ASSEEVTGTSPLH
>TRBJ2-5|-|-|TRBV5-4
ASSRNNRVRQETQY
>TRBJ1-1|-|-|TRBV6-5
ASSHFQGGTEAF
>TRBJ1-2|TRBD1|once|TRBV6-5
ASSLSGQESYGYT
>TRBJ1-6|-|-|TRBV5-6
ASSFVVSPNSPLH
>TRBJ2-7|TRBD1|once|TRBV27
ASSGATGAEEQY
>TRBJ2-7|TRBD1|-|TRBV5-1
ASSPTGGGGEQY
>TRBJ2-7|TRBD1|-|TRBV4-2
ASSQEGQGPYEQY
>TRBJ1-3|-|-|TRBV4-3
ASSPGQGHGNTIY
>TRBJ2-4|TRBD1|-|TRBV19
ASSETGGSRVAKNIQY
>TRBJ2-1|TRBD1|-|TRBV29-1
SVGLGQTFNEQF
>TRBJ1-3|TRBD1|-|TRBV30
AWSKGADGNTIY
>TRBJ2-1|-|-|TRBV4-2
ASSQVGEGLIMEQF
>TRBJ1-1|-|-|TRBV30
AWSRGTDEAF
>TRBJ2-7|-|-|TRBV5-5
ASSLGIGRQFFEQY
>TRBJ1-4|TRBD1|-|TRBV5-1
ASSSSTGGRSEKLF
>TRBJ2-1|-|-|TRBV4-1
ASSQGAGNYNEQF
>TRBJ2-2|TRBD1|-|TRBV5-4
ASSPGTGSAGELF
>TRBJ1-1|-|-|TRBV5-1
ASSLGSGESTEAF
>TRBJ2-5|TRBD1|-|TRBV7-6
ASSRDREGETQY
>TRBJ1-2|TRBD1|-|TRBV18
ASSAGQGYGYT
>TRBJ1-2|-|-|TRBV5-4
ASSLAQSDGYT
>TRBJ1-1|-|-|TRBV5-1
ASSLPGLNTEAF
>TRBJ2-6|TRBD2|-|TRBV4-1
ASSQAAGVGSGANVLT
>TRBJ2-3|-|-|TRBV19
ASSVFFRGTDTQY
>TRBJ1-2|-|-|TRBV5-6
ASSPRETNYGYT
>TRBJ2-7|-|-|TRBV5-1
ASSLEPGAYEQY
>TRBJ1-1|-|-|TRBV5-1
ASSLGGLGTEAF
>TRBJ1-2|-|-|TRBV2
ASSEGPRYGYT
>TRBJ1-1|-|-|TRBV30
AWSAYTGSTEAF
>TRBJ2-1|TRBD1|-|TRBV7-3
ASSLNRGSRDEQF
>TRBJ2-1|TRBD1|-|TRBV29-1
SAATGGASYNEQF
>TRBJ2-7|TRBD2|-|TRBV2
ASSGTSGGSEQY
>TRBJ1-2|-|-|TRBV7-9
ASSLISSYGYT
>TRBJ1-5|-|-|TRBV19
ASSLFAGGRGQPQH
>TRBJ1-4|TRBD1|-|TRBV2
ATRQGGSTNEKLF
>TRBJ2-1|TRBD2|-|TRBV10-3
AISESGGGLNEQF
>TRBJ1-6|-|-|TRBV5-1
ASSFTGPNSPLH
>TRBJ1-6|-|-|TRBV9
ASSVDLGLGDSPLH
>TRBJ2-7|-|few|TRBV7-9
ASSLTVFSYEQY
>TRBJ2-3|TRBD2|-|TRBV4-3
ASSQESSGGTDTQY
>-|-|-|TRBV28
ASNDAGSNTIY
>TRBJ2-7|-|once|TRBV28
ASSPRPPYEQY